A selection of T cell receptor beta chains follows, all from one sample in a study of T cells of healthy individuals. TCRdb called the 5' RACE reads again in MiXCR, with one record for every CDR3 protein. Of 53,000 or so distinct CDR3 sequences in the sample, roughly 14% were seen once. All receptors come from a human donor in good health. CDR3s include the opening cysteine and the closing phenylalanine or tryptophan. The D gene is left open where the match is weak. Where a row states a size, it is once, few, many or the class of an expanded clone; other rows omit it.

NA TRBJ2-1 TRBV20-1 many TGCAGTGCTAGAGATCGGGGGGGGCAGGGGGCAGGTAGGGAGCAGTTCTTC CSARDRGGQGAGREQFF
TRBD2 TRBJ2-3 TRBV6-1 many TGTGCCAGCAGTGGGGGGCGGACTAGCGGGGGAGCAGATACGCAGTATTTT CASSGGRTSGGADTQYF
TRBD2 TRBJ2-7 TRBV30 many TGTGCCTTCAACGGACTAGCGGGGCAAGGAGAGCAGTACTTC CAFNGLAGQGEQYF
NA TRBJ1-5 TRBV15 once TGTGCCACCAGCAGGGATTATAGCAATCAGCCCCAGCATTTT CATSRDYSNQPQHF
TRBD2 TRBJ2-7 TRBV20-1 few TGCAGTGCTAGGGGTCTAGCGGGAGGCCCCTTCTACGAGCAGTACTTC CSARGLAGGPFYEQYF
NA TRBJ1-2 TRBV27 NA TGTGCCAGCAGTCTGGGGGGGGGGTATGGCTACACCTTC CASSLGGGYGYTF
NA TRBJ2-5 TRBV29-1 many TGCAGCGCCGAGGGTCCTAAAGAGACCCAGTACTTC CSAEGPKETQYF
TRBD2 TRBJ2-5 TRBV20-1 many TGCAGTGCTAGAGGTTTTTTCGGGACTAGCGGGAGCCGGAAGACCCAGTACTTC CSARGFFGTSGSRKTQYF
TRBD1 TRBJ1-3 TRBV6-6 few TGTGCCAGCAGTTATATGGACAGGATTAACACCATATATTTT CASSYMDRINTIYF
NA TRBJ1-2 TRBV7-2 NA TGTGCCAGCAGCTTAGGGGGGTTTAACTATGGCTACACCTTC CASSLGGFNYGYTF
NA TRBJ2-7 TRBV12-3/TRBV12-4 few TGTGCCAGCAGAGTGGGGCACGACTACGAGCAGTACTTC CASRVGHDYEQYF
NA TRBJ2-7 TRBV6-5 NA TGTGCCAGCAGTTACAGGGCTAGTTCCTACGAGCAGTACTTC CASSYRASSYEQYF
TRBD1 TRBJ2-5 TRBV7-7 NA TGTGCCAGCAGCGACGGACAGGGGTACGAGACCCAGTACTTC CASSDGQGYETQYF
TRBD2 TRBJ2-5 TRBV11-2 few TGTGCCAGCAGCTTTGATGCGGCGGGAGAAAGGAAGACCCAGTACTTC CASSFDAAGERKTQYF
NA TRBJ2-7 TRBV2 many TGTGCCAGCAACTTCGACAGGCACTCCTACGAGCAGTACTTC CASNFDRHSYEQYF
NA TRBJ2-3 TRBV12-2 NA TGTGCAAGTCGCTTATGGGGCCGGGCTAGCGGAGACACAGATACGCAGTATTTT CASRLWGRASGDTDTQYF
TRBD2 TRBJ2-2 TRBV7-2 NA TGTGCCAGCAGCTTGGACGGGAGGGCCGCCGGGGAGCTGTTTTTT CASSLDGRAAGELFF
NA TRBJ2-3 TRBV29-1 many TGCAGCGTTGAAGTTGAGGGGGGGCATCCTACGCAGTATTTT CSVEVEGGHPTQYF
NA TRBJ1-1 TRBV9 many TGTGCCAGCAGCTTCGGTATGAACACTGAAGCTTTCTTT CASSFGMNTEAFF
NA TRBJ1-3 TRBV7-8 NA TGTGCCAGCAGCTTAGTCAGAACCTCTGGAAACACCATATATTTT CASSLVRTSGNTIYF
TRBD2 TRBJ2-1 TRBV24-1 NA TGTGCCACCAGTGAGCGGGGACTAGCGGGGGATTACAATGAGCAGTTCTTC CATSERGLAGDYNEQFF
NA TRBJ2-3 TRBV2 NA TGTGCCAGCAGTGTTCGTATGGAGGATACGCAGTATTTT CASSVRMEDTQYF
NA TRBJ2-2 TRBV5-5 NA TGTGCCAGCAGCTTGTATGGGGTATCAGGGGAGCTGTTTTTT CASSLYGVSGELFF
NA TRBJ2-7 TRBV20-1 few TGCAGTGCTAGGGTGTTGGAGTCCTTTAGCTCCTACGAGCAGTACTTC CSARVLESFSSYEQYF
NA TRBJ2-7 TRBV18 once TGTGCCAGCTCACCGAACGGGATCGGTGACGAGCAGTACTTC CASSPNGIGDEQYF
TRBD1 TRBJ1-1 TRBV25-1 many TGTGCCAGCGGAAGGGGACAGGGCACGGTAACTGAAGCTTTCTTT CASGRGQGTVTEAFF
NA TRBJ2-5 TRBV19 many TGTGCCAGTAGTGAATTCGGCCAAGAGACCCAGTACTTC CASSEFGQETQYF
NA TRBJ2-5 TRBV30 many TGTGTCGCCGGCTTGGGGGGGGCCCGGGAGACCCAGTACTTC CVAGLGGARETQYF
TRBD2 TRBJ2-2 TRBV7-2 NA TGTGCCAGCAGCTTAGCGGGACTAGCGGACCGAGGGGGGGAGCTGTTTTTT CASSLAGLADRGGELFF
NA TRBJ2-3 TRBV7-9 many TGTGCCAGCAGCTTATATCGTTCTGGGAACAGGGAGTCCCCAGATACGCAGTATTTT CASSLYRSGNRESPDTQYF
NA TRBJ1-6 TRBV11-2 few TGTGCCAGCAGCCGTCGGGGGAATAATTCACCCCTCCACTTT CASSRRGNNSPLHF
NA TRBJ2-7 TRBV2 many TGTGCCAGCAGCCGAGACCGTAGCTCCTACGAGCAGTACTTC CASSRDRSSYEQYF
TRBD2 TRBJ2-2 TRBV5-1 NA TGCGCCAGCAGCTTAACTAGCGGGCTCACCGGGGAGCTGTTTTTT CASSLTSGLTGELFF
NA TRBJ2-7 TRBV20-1 many TGCAGTGCTTACCTCGGTGCGGGGTTCGAGCAGTACTTC CSAYLGAGFEQYF
TRBD1 TRBJ2-7 TRBV12-3/TRBV12-4 NA TGTGCCAGCAGTTTCCACCCGGGACAGGGTCACGAGCAGTACTTC CASSFHPGQGHEQYF
NA TRBJ2-1 TRBV5-6 few TGTGCCAGCAGCTTGGAACGACTAGGCGGAATTTTTGAGCAGTTCTTC CASSLERLGGIFEQFF